This passage covers 27 T cell receptor beta chains from one sample sequenced in a study of T cells in localized non-small cell lung cancer. Some clones are missing from TCRdb's copy, which holds only in-frame ones; the method was immunoSEQ multiplex PCR. The repertoire holds roughly 20,000 clones, with around 83% as singletons. Sequencing used peripheral blood, obtained before any cancer treatment. The receptors come from a man aged 40 to 70 with stage I lung adenocarcinoma.

V gene TRBV19 combines with J gene TRBJ1-1; D gene uncertain. In germline, CDR1 is LNHDA, CDR2 SQIVND (reference sequence). V lost 3 bases and J lost 8, with 10 bases in between. The CDR3 covers 12 residues. CDR3 protein: CASSIDLVEAFF. The CDR3 nucleotides are TGTGCCAGTAGTATTGACTTGGTAGAAGCTTTCTTT.

This clone has just one count. J is TRBJ2-1 and V is TRBV11-2, with D perhaps TRBD2 (6 bases). Germline V gene lookup returns CDR1 SGHAT and CDR2 FQNNGV. CDR3 size: 15 residues. Trimming left V 3 bases short and J 4 bases short, with 13 bases between. CDR3 protein: CASSLGGGRYNEQFF. The DNA of the CDR3 is TGTGCCAGCAGCTTGGGGGGAGGTCGGTACAATGAGCAGTTCTTC.

The rearrangement joins TRBV9 to TRBJ2-5, with D perhaps matching TRBD1 (5 bases). The CDR3 runs 15 residues. The germline V gene encodes CDR1 SGDLS and CDR2 YYNGEE. V gave up 0 bases and J gave up 1 base, with 10 bases separating them. For the CDR3, the DNA is TGTGCCAGCAGCGTAGATAGGGGTCTCCAAGAGACCCAGTACTTC. Amino acid sequence: CASSVDRGLQETQYF.

The gene calls are TRBV18 and TRBJ1-2, with TRBD1 matching over 8 bases. Germline V gene sequence: CDR1 KGHSH, CDR2 LQKENI. V was clipped by 3 bases and J by 7 bases; unmatched bases: 10. The CDR3 consists of 15 residues. CDR3: CASSPGQGRLSGYTF. The CDR3 DNA sequence: TGTGCCAGCTCACCCGGACAGGGACGGTTGAGTGGCTACACCTTC.

This clone was picked up a small number of times. The rearrangement joins TRBV6-5 to TRBJ2-7; D remains unclear. This CDR3 is built from 15 residues. Germline CDR1 is MNHEY and CDR2 is SVGAGI. Deletions cut 0 bases from V and 4 bases from J, with 13 bases between. CDR3 sequence (DNA): TGTGCCAGCAGTTACTCTTCCCGTGTCGGGTACGAGCAGTACTTC. This gives the protein CASSYSSRVGYEQYF.

This rearrangement joins TRBV25-1 to TRBJ2-7, with 7 bases lining up with TRBD1. This CDR3 has 14 residues. Germline V gene sequence: CDR1 MGHDK, CDR2 SYGVNS. Trimming at V came to 8 bases and at J to 0 bases, leaving 7 bases not matched to a gene. CDR3 in amino acids: CASGKAGGSYEQYF. The CDR3 region has the DNA TGTGCCAGCGGGAAGGCAGGGGGCTCCTACGAGCAGTACTTC.

The V gene is TRBV27, the J gene TRBJ1-5; D call uncertain. CDR3 size: 14 residues. Trimming took off 6 bases at V and 0 bases at J, with 9 bases between the two ends. CDR1 MNHEY and CDR2 SMNVEV come from the germline V gene (reference sequence). CDR3 bases: TGTGCCAGCAGAAAGACCCATAGCAATCAGCCCCAGCATTTT. Translating it yields CASRKTHSNQPQHF.

The chain carries TRBV4-3 and TRBJ2-7; 7 bases are shared with TRBD1. Germline V gene data show CDR1 as LGHNA and CDR2 as YSLEER. The length of the CDR3 is 15 residues. The ends lost 0 bases at V and 5 bases at J; junction bases unmatched: 7. The CDR3 sequence is CASSQDVGQAHEQYF. The CDR3 bases are TGCGCCAGCAGCCAAGATGTCGGACAGGCCCACGAGCAGTACTTC.

A word on this clone: In the same sample, other DNA sequences code for this CDR3. The chain has TRBV6-1 and TRBJ1-5; D is unclear. The CDR3 is 12 residues long. V lost 6 bases and J 0 bases, leaving 3 bases between the germline ends. Germline V gene lookup returns CDR1 MNHNS and CDR2 SASEGT. The CDR3 bases are TGTGCCAGCAGGGATAGCAATCAGCCCCAGCATTTT. This sequence encodes CASRDSNQPQHF.

CDR3 nucleotide sequence: TGTGCCAGCAGGCCCGGTTGGTCTAGCGGGGGGGGAGAGACCCAGTACTTC. It codes for CASRPGWSSGGGETQYF. V gene TRBV7-2 combines with J gene TRBJ2-5, with 12 positions matching TRBD2. This CDR3 has 17 amino acids. Trimming at V came to 6 bases and at J to 4 bases, leaving 12 bases not matched to a gene. CDR1 and CDR2 from the germline V gene are SGHTA and FQGNSA.

This sequence joins TRBV10-1 and TRBJ1-6; D gene ambiguous. This CDR3 has 16 amino acids. Trimming took off 0 bases at V and 11 bases at J, with 17 bases between the two ends. The germline CDR1 and CDR2 sequences are WNHNN and SYGVQD (reference sequence). CDR3 nucleotide sequence: TGCGCCAGCAGTGAGTCAACCCAAATCAGCGTTCCACCCCTCCACTTT. It specifies CASSESTQISVPPLHF.

This clone was seen only once. The junction shows a germline mismatch at one end, possibly a read error. The chain combines TRBV7-7 with TRBJ2-1; no definite D call. The CDR3 is 14 amino acids. Germline CDR1 is SSHAT and CDR2 is FNYEAQ (reference sequence). The CDR3 reads CASSLGIDAHEQFF. CDR3 bases: TGTGCTAGCAGCCTGGGGATAGACGCCCATGAGCAGTTCTTC.

The rearrangement joins TRBV28 to TRBJ1-6, with a weak D call TRBD1 (5 bases). This CDR3 contains 16 residues. Germline loops: CDR1 MDHEN, CDR2 SYDVKM. Trimming took 6 bases from V and 3 from J, leaving 15 bases between them. CDR3 DNA: TGTGCCAGCAGCTTGGGGGGATGGGGCTATAATTCACCCCTCCACTTT. This encodes CASSLGGWGYNSPLHF. The entire variable domain, with the rest obtained from reference TRBV28 and TRBJ1-6, is as follows: DVKVTQSSRYLVKRTGEKVFLECVQDMDHENMFWYRQDPGLGLRLIYFSYDVKMKEKGDIPEGYSVSREKKERFSLILESASTNQTSMYLCASSLGGWGYNSPLHFGNGTRLTVT.

The chain employs TRBV5-1 and TRBJ2-5; perhaps TRBD2 as D (6 bases). CDR3 length: 17 amino acids. Germline V lookup: CDR1 SGHRS, CDR2 YFSETQ. Trimming shortened V by 2 bases and J by 3 bases, and 20 bases separated the two germline ends. Here the CDR3 DNA reads TGCGCCAGCAGCTTACGGCCCGGCGGGGTCAGGGAAGAGACCCAGTACTTC. It yields the protein CASSLRPGGVREETQYF.

The J gene is TRBJ2-3, the V gene TRBV7-6, with 9 bases lining up with TRBD2. V lost 5 bases, J lost 2 bases, and 8 bases stayed unmatched. This CDR3 spans 16 amino acids. Germline CDR1 is SGHVS and CDR2 is FNYEAQ. The CDR3 protein is CASSPPTSGFTDTQYF. CDR3 in DNA: TGTGCCAGCAGCCCCCCGACTAGCGGATTCACAGATACGCAGTATTTT.

V is TRBV9 and J is TRBJ2-3; D uncertain. The germline V gene encodes CDR1 SGDLS and CDR2 YYNGEE. This CDR3 spans 13 amino acids. The V end was cut by 6 bases, the J end by 4 bases, with 12 bases between. CDR3 residues: CASTPRTADTQYF. CDR3 nucleotides: TGTGCCAGCACCCCCCGAACAGCAGATACGCAGTATTTT.

J is TRBJ2-7 and V is TRBV4-2; D call uncertain. Germline CDR1 and CDR2: LGHNA and YNFKEQ. The CDR3 has 13 amino acids. V gave up 4 bases and J gave up 3 bases, with 10 bases separating them. The CDR3 DNA reads TGTGCCAGCAGCCGAGACTTACACTACGAGCAGTACTTC. It yields the protein CASSRDLHYEQYF.

The chain couples TRBV28 to TRBJ2-3; D unresolved. Trimming stripped 1 base from V and 0 bases from J, with 11 bases between. Looked up from germline, CDR1 is MDHEN and CDR2 is SYDVKM. This CDR3 spans 16 amino acids. The CDR3 bases are TGTGCCAGCAGTTTATCAACGGAAGATAGCACAGATACGCAGTATTTT. It specifies CASSLSTEDSTDTQYF.

This rearrangement joins TRBV5-1 to TRBJ2-7; the D is unclear. Germline lookup yields CDR1 SGHRS and CDR2 YFSETQ. V was cut by 4 bases and J by 4 bases, with 9 bases left in between. The CDR3 has 12 amino acids. CDR3 coding DNA: TGCGCCAGCAGCAACCCGGCGTACGAGCAGTACTTC. Protein sequence: CASSNPAYEQYF.

This clone was observed a handful of times. V is TRBV28 and J is TRBJ2-2, with a tentative D call TRBD1 (6 bases). V lost 5 bases, J lost 0 bases, and 13 bases lay in between. There are 16 residues in the CDR3. The germline V gene has CDR1 MDHEN and CDR2 SYDVKM. CDR3 region: CASSLAGATNTGELFF. DNA of the CDR3: TGTGCCAGCAGTCTCGCAGGGGCGACGAACACCGGGGAGCTGTTTTTT.

This chain joins TRBV2 and TRBJ2-7; 11 bases match TRBD2. This CDR3 has 15 residues. CDR1 SNHLY and CDR2 FYNNEI come from the germline V gene. Unmatched junction bases numbered 6, after V lost 3 bases and J lost 5 bases. CDR3 sequence: CASSDWLAGGHEQYF. In DNA, the CDR3 is TGTGCCAGCAGTGACTGGCTAGCGGGAGGACACGAGCAGTACTTC.

This chain joins TRBV5-8 and TRBJ2-2, with 7 bases lining up with TRBD2. V trimming: 4 bases; J trimming: 7 bases; junction bases outside the gene matches: 7. The CDR3 runs to 14 residues. The V gene's germline CDR1 is SGHTS and CDR2 YDEGEE. The CDR3 reads CASSTGLEGGELFF. As DNA, the CDR3 is TGTGCCAGCAGCACAGGACTAGAAGGCGGGGAGCTGTTTTTT.

This rearrangement joins TRBV6-1 to TRBJ2-1; D ambiguous. Germline V gives CDR1 MNHNS, CDR2 SASEGT. Trimming took off 0 bases at V and 7 bases at J, with 4 bases between the two ends. The length of the CDR3 is 12 residues. CDR3 DNA: TGTGCCAGCAGTGAAGCGGGGAATGAGCAGTTCTTC. It specifies CASSEAGNEQFF.

This chain connects TRBV5-4 to TRBJ2-5; D gene unclear. The CDR3 is 12 residues long. From germline, CDR1 is SGHNT and CDR2 YYREEE (reference sequence). V shed 4 bases and J shed 0 bases, with 4 bases lying between them. This CDR3 reads CASSRYQETQYF. The CDR3 DNA follows: TGTGCCAGCAGCAGGTACCAAGAGACCCAGTACTTC.

The genes are TRBV5-1 and TRBJ2-7, with TRBD2 identical over 7 bases. V dropped 1 base and J dropped 0; count of bases not matched to a gene: 1. This CDR3 region has 14 residues. Looked up from germline, CDR1 is SGHRS and CDR2 is YFSETQ. As DNA, the CDR3 is TGCGCCAGCAGCTTGCGGGGGGACTCCTACGAGCAGTACTTC. As protein: CASSLRGDSYEQYF. The variable domain in full, with the rest retrieved from reference TRBV5-1 and TRBJ2-7, is KAGVTQTPRYLIKTRGQQVTLSCSPISGHRSVSWYQQTPGQGLQFLFEYFSETQRNKGNFPGRFSGRQFSNSRSEMNVSTLELGDSALYLCASSLRGDSYEQYFGPGTRLTVT.

Concerning this clone itself: An end of the junction does not agree with germline; a read error may underlie this. The rearrangement uses TRBV6-5 and TRBJ1-2, with 10 positions matching TRBD1. The CDR3 sequence is 14 residues long. The V gene's germline CDR1 is MNHEY and CDR2 SVGAGI. The DNA of the CDR3 is TGTGCCAGCAGTTACGTCGGGACAGGGGTCGGTGCCCTCTTC. Amino acid sequence: CASSYVGTGVGALF.

V gene TRBV6-1 combines with J gene TRBJ1-1; the match to TRBD1 covers 9 bases. The J segment lost 5 bases and the V segment lost 8 bases, leaving 12 bases of the junction unmatched. The germline V gene encodes CDR1 MNHNS and CDR2 SASEGT. This CDR3 has 15 amino acids. The CDR3 protein is CASRPLTGGITEAFF. DNA of the CDR3: TGTGCCAGCCGACCCTTGACAGGGGGTATAACTGAAGCTTTCTTT.